The 17 T cell receptor beta chains in this list originate from one sample, sequenced in a study of shared clonotypes between healthy human individuals. Measured with immunoSEQ multiplex PCR; TCRdb has only the in-frame clones, and not every one. The data show around 1,000,000 clones, approximately 80% seen once. Material for sequencing was memory CD4+ T cells from PBMCs. Subset noted: CD45RA-negative fraction. These receptors were taken from a man aged 18 to 35 in good health. Some clones in this sample may be carry-over from other donors' samples.

This chain uses TRBV27 with TRBJ1-2; no clear D. Germline CDR1 and CDR2: MNHEY and SMNVEV (reference sequence). V gave up 1 base and J gave up 5 bases, with 11 bases separating them. The CDR3 has 14 residues. DNA for the CDR3: TGTGCCAGCAGTTTATACGGGAAGGAGTATGGCTACACCTTC. Translating it yields CASSLYGKEYGYTF.

This clone was observed once. This chain links TRBV14 with TRBJ1-1; perhaps TRBD1 as D (5 bases). Between the trimmed V and J ends, which lost 5 bases and 1 base, there was a span of 11 bases. Germline-derived CDR1 and CDR2 are SGHDN and FVKESK. The length of the CDR3 is 14 residues. DNA of the CDR3: TGTGCCAGCAGCTTCGGGGGAGGGAACACTGAAGCTTTCTTT. It translates to CASSFGGGNTEAFF.

This rearrangement joins TRBV5-1 to TRBJ2-1; 7 bases are shared with TRBD2. The CDR3 contains 14 residues. The trim removed 0 bases at V and 9 bases at J, leaving 6 bases unmatched. Germline CDR1 reads SGHRS; CDR2 reads YFSETQ. The chain's CDR3 is CASSLGGRAIEQFF. The CDR3, as DNA: TGCGCCAGCAGCTTGGGAGGGAGGGCCATTGAGCAGTTCTTC.

With regard to this clone: In the same sample, other DNA sequences code for this CDR3. The chain uses TRBV5-1 and TRBJ1-1, with D tentatively TRBD1 (5 bases). V was pared by 0 bases and J by 4 bases, with 7 bases between. This CDR3 spans 13 amino acids. Germline V CDR1 and CDR2: SGHRS, YFSETQ. The CDR3 here is CASSLEGSTEAFF. The CDR3 DNA follows: TGCGCCAGCAGCTTGGAGGGGTCCACTGAAGCTTTCTTT.

This rearrangement joins TRBV5-1 to TRBJ2-4; no reliable D call. CDR1 is SGHRS and CDR2 is YFSETQ in the germline V gene. Trimming removed 0 bases at V and 3 bases at J, with 7 bases between. The CDR3 extends over 14 amino acids. CDR3 bases: TGCGCCAGCAGCTTGGACGTTGGCAAAAACATTCAGTACTTC. Amino acids: CASSLDVGKNIQYF.

The V gene is TRBV29-1, the J gene TRBJ1-1; D possibly corresponds to TRBD1 (6 bases). CDR1 and CDR2 (germline): SQVTM, ANQGSEA. The CDR3 is 13 amino acids. V dropped 6 bases and J dropped 0 bases, with 11 bases sitting between them. The CDR3 DNA reads as TGCAGCGTCGACAGGTTTATGAACACTGAAGCTTTCTTT. Protein product: CSVDRFMNTEAFF.

The gene calls are TRBV2 and TRBJ2-7, with 8 bases that match TRBD2. Losses at the gene ends were 4 bases for V and 2 bases for J; bases not matched to a gene: 4. The CDR3 extends over 14 amino acids. In germline, CDR1 is SNHLY, CDR2 FYNNEI. CDR3 nucleotides: TGTGCCAGCAGTGTTAGCGGGAACACCTACGAGCAGTACTTC. Translating it yields CASSVSGNTYEQYF.

The chain recombines TRBV29-1 with TRBJ2-4; D possibly matches TRBD1 or TRBD2 (7 bases each). Deletions cut 8 bases from V and 8 bases from J, with 19 bases between. The CDR3 covers 13 residues. Germline V gene data show CDR1 as SQVTM and CDR2 as ANQGSEA. CDR3 in DNA: TGCAGCACCCGCCAGGGGGAGGGTGACATTCAGTACTTC. Translation: CSTRQGEGDIQYF.

In its sample, this clone was seen once. The chain joins TRBV29-1 to TRBJ2-1; D ambiguous. The CDR3 is 12 residues long. The V and J ends lost 6 bases and 4 bases respectively, with 10 bases between them. Germline CDR1 reads SQVTM; CDR2 reads ANQGSEA. This CDR3 is CSVIGFYNEQFF. For the CDR3, the DNA is TGCAGCGTAATCGGGTTTTACAATGAGCAGTTCTTC.

CDR3 coding DNA: TGTGCCAGCAGCTCCCTGGGGGCTAGCGGGAGAAGGAGCACAGATACGCAGTATTTT. It yields the protein CASSSLGASGRRSTDTQYF. The V call is TRBV5-6, the J call TRBJ2-3, with TRBD2 matching 10 bases. CDR1 is SGHDT, CDR2 YYEEEE, per germline. CDR3 length equals 19 residues. The ends lost 3 bases at V and 0 bases at J; junction bases unmatched: 13.

The chain joins TRBV7-2 to TRBJ2-7; possible D gene TRBD1, 5 bases. V shed 5 bases and J shed 2 bases, with 16 bases lying between them. The CDR3 runs 15 residues. The V gene's germline CDR1 is SGHTA and CDR2 FQGNSA. The CDR3 spells CASSTDKGAPYEQYF. CDR3 bases: TGTGCCAGCAGCACCGATAAAGGGGCACCCTACGAGCAGTACTTC.

Remarks on this clone: With a much larger clone just one base away, this may be a read error. Other DNA sequences in the same sample also yield this CDR3. The chain combines TRBV5-1 with TRBJ2-7, with TRBD1 as a possible D gene (5 bases). Germline values: CDR1 SGHRS, CDR2 YFSETQ. The V and J ends lost 0 bases and 2 bases respectively, with 6 bases between them. This CDR3 has 13 residues. This CDR3 reads CASSLDRTYEQYF. The CDR3 DNA reads as TGCGCCAGCAGCTTGGACAGGACCTACGAGCAGTACTTC.

The rearrangement uses TRBV7-2 and TRBJ1-1; the D gene is possibly TRBD1 (5 bases). The CDR3 loop spans 17 amino acids. V lost 5 bases and J 1 base, leaving 20 bases between the germline ends. Germline CDR1 and CDR2: SGHTA and FQGNSA. Written as DNA, the CDR3 is TGTGCCAGCAGCAAAAGACAGAATGGCCTATCGAACACTGAAGCTTTCTTT. It encodes CASSKRQNGLSNTEAFF.

This clone was detected only a few times. The chain combines TRBV6-5 with TRBJ2-1; 10 nucleotides match TRBD2. The V gene end was trimmed by 7 bases and the J gene end by 11 bases; junction bases not matched to a gene: 14. This CDR3 has 15 residues. CDR1 is MNHEY and CDR2 is SVGAGI in the germline V gene. Written as DNA, the CDR3 is TGTGCCAGCACTTTAAGGGGCCTAGCGGGAGAAAAGCAGTTCTTC. Protein: CASTLRGLAGEKQFF.

CDR3 region: CASSLAGAPNYGYTF. CDR3 sequence (DNA): TGTGCCAGCAGCTTAGCCGGGGCCCCTAACTATGGCTACACCTTC. The gene calls are TRBV7-2 and TRBJ1-2; TRBD1 is a possible D gene (5 bases). CDR3 length: 15 residues. Germline V gene lookup returns CDR1 SGHTA and CDR2 FQGNSA. The V end lost 0 bases, the J end lost 0 bases, and 8 bases lay between the germline ends.

This clone showed up just a few times. The J gene is TRBJ2-3, the V gene TRBV7-8, with D hard to call. V lost 1 base and J lost 2, with 10 bases in between. The CDR3 spans 15 residues. Germline lookup yields CDR1 SGHVS and CDR2 FQNEAQ. The CDR3 DNA reads as TGTGCCAGCAGCTTAGGTGGTACTAACACAGATACGCAGTATTTT. It specifies CASSLGGTNTDTQYF.

This chain joins TRBV9 and TRBJ1-3, with unresolved D. Trimming left V 0 bases short and J 5 bases short, with 9 bases between. The CDR3 totals 14 residues. Per germline, CDR1 SGDLS and CDR2 YYNGEE. CDR3 amino acids: CASSVEDRRNTIYF. DNA for the CDR3: TGTGCCAGCAGCGTAGAAGATAGGCGAAACACCATATATTTT.